The 18 T cell receptor beta chains below were found in one sample sequenced in a study of T cells in Graves' hyperthyroidism and ophthalmopathy. Researchers amplified the TCR beta CDR3 regions from RNA transcripts. TCR CDR3 underwent first-round RT-PCR with the HTBI primer set. In TCRdb, the multiplex PCR reads were re-called with MiXCR into one record per CDR3 protein. There are roughly 510,000 distinct CDR3 sequences in the sample; less than 25% occur only once, and about a quarter lies in the top ten. Sequencing was carried out using blood. These receptors originate from a man between 18 and 29 years old with Graves' hyperthyroidism.

The table lists this clonotype with a few counts. As the CDR3 is not closed by the conserved phenylalanine or tryptophan, this likely results from a read error. The V and J genes are TRBV12-3 or TRBV12-4 and TRBJ2-2, with 8 bases matching TRBD1. Trimming at V came to 3 bases and at J to 4 bases, leaving 4 bases not matched to a gene. The CDR3 contains 15 residues. The CDR3 spells CASSFSTGATGELFS. The CDR3 DNA reads TGTGCCAGCAGTTTTTCGACAGGGGCCACCGGGGAGCTGTTTTCT.

This clonotype was counted ten times or more. The V call is TRBV11-3, the J call TRBJ2-7; possibly TRBD1 for D (6 bases). V was clipped by 7 bases and J by 5 bases, with 15 bases between them. This CDR3 spans 13 amino acids. The V gene's germline CDR1 is SGHNT and CDR2 YENEEA. CDR3 bases: TGTGCCAGCAACCCACAGGGTCTGAACGAGCAGTACTTC. Translating it yields CASNPQGLNEQYF.

In this sample, this clonotype turned up many times. V and J are TRBV12-3 or TRBV12-4 and TRBJ1-6, with D hard to call. The CDR3 is 13 residues long. Between the trimmed V and J ends, which lost 8 bases and 5 bases, there was a span of 10 bases. CDR3 amino acids: CASRLNDNSPLHF. CDR3 nucleotide sequence: TGTGCCAGCCGACTGAATGATAATTCACCCCTCCACTTT.

This rearrangement joins TRBV12-5 to TRBJ2-7; possible D gene TRBD1, 5 bases. Looked up from germline, CDR1 is LGHNT and CDR2 is FRNRAP. This CDR3 has 12 amino acids. Deletions cut 6 bases from V and 3 bases from J, with 9 bases between. CDR3 amino acids: CASGPTVYEQYF. The CDR3 nucleotides read TGTGCTAGTGGACCGACAGTCTACGAGCAGTACTTC.

A remark on this clonotype: A much larger clone lies one base from this, so it may be a read error. The chain recombines TRBV19 with TRBJ2-2; tentatively, D is TRBD1 (6 bases). Per the germline V gene, CDR1 is LNHDA and CDR2 is SQIVND (reference sequence). The V gene lost 3 bases and the J gene lost 3 bases, with 14 bases spanning the gap. CDR3 length: 16 amino acids. The CDR3 DNA sequence: TGTGCCAGTAGTATTCCGACAGGATCGTACACCGGGGAGCTGTTTTTT. Its protein product is CASSIPTGSYTGELFF.

This clonotype was seen ten or more times. V is TRBV30 and J is TRBJ1-5; no definite D call. V was clipped by 3 bases and J by 4 bases, with 13 bases between them. Germline-derived CDR1 and CDR2 are GTSNPN and SVGIG (reference sequence). CDR3 length equals 14 residues. In DNA, the CDR3 is TGTGCCTGGAGCCCTGGACCGGGAAATCAGCCCCAGCATTTT. This translates into CAWSPGPGNQPQHF. The full variable domain, rest sourced from reference TRBV30 and TRBJ1-5, is SQTIHQWPATLVQPVGSPLSLECTVEGTSNPNLYWYRQAAGRGLQLLFYSVGIGQISSEVPQNLSASRPQDRQFILSSKKLLLSDSGFYLCAWSPGPGNQPQHFGDGTRLSIL.

This clonotype was observed many times. The CDR3 protein is CASSNAYRTGMGYTF. The CDR3 bases are TGCGCCAGCAGCAATGCTTATCGGACAGGGATGGGCTACACCTTC. The gene calls are TRBV4-1 and TRBJ1-2, with 8 bases aligning to TRBD1. The V gene end was trimmed by 5 bases and the J gene end by 8 bases; junction bases not matched to a gene: 13. CDR1 is MGHRA, CDR2 YSYEKL, per germline. The CDR3 contains 15 residues.

This clonotype was seen at least ten times. The chain employs TRBV19 and TRBJ1-1; D ambiguous. V lost 0 bases and J 3 bases, leaving 17 bases between the germline ends. The CDR3 length is 17 residues. From germline, CDR1 is LNHDA and CDR2 SQIVND (reference sequence). CDR3 sequence reads: CASSIDFAPREDTEAFF. CDR3 sequence (DNA): TGTGCCAGTAGTATAGACTTTGCCCCGCGGGAGGACACTGAAGCTTTCTTT. Full variable domain (outside the CDR3, taken from reference TRBV19 and TRBJ1-1): DGGITQSPKYLFRKEGQNVTLSCEQNLNHDAMYWYRQDPGQGLRLIYYSQIVNDFQKGDIAEGYSVSREKKESFPLTVTSAQKNPTAFYLCASSIDFAPREDTEAFFGQGTRLTVV.

V usage is TRBV5-1 and J usage is TRBJ2-3; 16 nucleotides match TRBD2. The germline V gene encodes CDR1 SGHRS and CDR2 YFSETQ. The trim removed 4 bases at V and 1 base at J, leaving 6 bases unmatched. There are 18 residues in the CDR3. As DNA, the CDR3 is TGCGCCAGCAGCCGTCCCGGGACTAGCGGGGGGGGCACAGATACGCAGTATTTT. Translating gives CASSRPGTSGGGTDTQYF.

This clonotype was detected many times. The genes are TRBV19 and TRBJ1-2; D remains ambiguous. This CDR3 is 13 amino acids long. In germline, CDR1 is LNHDA, CDR2 SQIVND (reference sequence). Trimming removed 9 bases at V and 5 bases at J, with 16 bases between. As DNA, the CDR3 is TGTGCCAGCACCTTCGGGAGACCATATGGCTACACCTTC. This sequence encodes CASTFGRPYGYTF.

Many counts were recorded for this clonotype. The CDR3 is CATSGVGTGELFF. The DNA of the CDR3 is TGTGCCACCAGTGGGGTAGGCACCGGGGAGCTGTTTTTT. The V and J genes are TRBV24-1 and TRBJ2-2; D not resolved. Trimming removed 5 bases at V and 4 bases at J, with 7 bases between. The germline V gene has CDR1 KGHDR and CDR2 SFDVKD. This CDR3 has 13 amino acids.

Ten or more counts support this clonotype. The chain uses TRBV5-1 and TRBJ2-4, with D perhaps TRBD2 (5 bases). The V gene's germline CDR1 is SGHRS and CDR2 YFSETQ. This CDR3 contains 16 residues. Trimming shortened V by 0 bases and J by 2 bases, and 12 bases separated the two germline ends. CDR3 DNA: TGCGCCAGCAGCTTGGTTGCGGGTTTCACCAAAAACATTCAGTACTTC. This encodes CASSLVAGFTKNIQYF.

This clonotype showed up many times. The chain couples TRBV10-3 to TRBJ2-7; D may match TRBD1 or TRBD2 (6 bases each). The length of the CDR3 is 12 residues. Trimming took off 6 bases at V and 7 bases at J, with 13 bases between the two ends. The V gene's germline CDR1 is ENHRY and CDR2 SYGVKD. CDR3 sequence: CAIRGGHLEQYF. CDR3 nucleotide sequence: TGTGCCATCAGGGGGGGACACCTAGAGCAGTACTTC.

A word on this clonotype: This could be a read error, since a much larger clone is one nucleotide away. The CDR3 coding sequence is TGTGCCGGCTCACTGGGACAGGAAAACACTGAAGCTTTCTTT. Its translation: CAGSLGQENTEAFF. The chain couples TRBV18 to TRBJ1-1; 8 bases align to TRBD1. CDR3 length: 14 amino acids. Germline lookup yields CDR1 KGHSH and CDR2 LQKENI.

In this sample, this clonotype turned up many times. The genes are TRBV7-2 and TRBJ2-2; tentatively, D is TRBD1 (5 bases). CDR1 and CDR2 from the germline V gene are SGHTA and FQGNSA. The V gene lost 2 bases and the J gene lost 6 bases, with 13 bases spanning the gap. The CDR3 sequence is 15 residues long. The CDR3 nucleotides read TGTGCCAGCAGCTTAAGTAGGGGCCAAGCCGGGGAGCTGTTTTTT. Its translation: CASSLSRGQAGELFF. Together with reference TRBV7-2 and TRBJ2-2, the CDR3 gives the full variable domain: GAGVSQSPSNKVTEKGKDVELRCDPISGHTALYWYRQSLGQGLEFLIYFQGNSAPDKSGLPSDRFSAERTGGSVSTLTIQRTQQEDSAVYLCASSLSRGQAGELFFGEGSRLTVL.

This clonotype was recorded at least ten times. The chain uses TRBV6-1 and TRBJ2-5, with D unresolved. The CDR3 sequence is 11 residues long. The V gene's germline CDR1 is MNHNS and CDR2 SASEGT. The V end was cut by 2 bases, the J end by 9 bases, with 7 bases between. DNA of the CDR3: TGTGCCAGCAGTGAATTGGGTCCCCAGTACTTC. Protein: CASSELGPQYF.

This clonotype has at least ten counts. The chain carries TRBV10-2 and TRBJ2-5, with D possibly being TRBD1 or TRBD2 (5 bases each). Per the germline V gene, CDR1 is WSHSY and CDR2 is SAAADI. This CDR3 spans 14 amino acids. V lost 2 bases, J lost 2 bases, and 9 bases lay in between. The chain's CDR3 is CASSERWGQETQYF. CDR3 nucleotide sequence: TGCGCCAGCAGTGAGAGGTGGGGGCAAGAGACCCAGTACTTC.

The sample holds many counts of this clonotype. J is TRBJ2-6 and V is TRBV11-2; 9 nucleotides line up with TRBD1. V lost 5 bases to trimming and J lost 0 bases; unmatched junction nucleotides: 5. The length of the CDR3 is 17 residues. CDR1 is SGHAT, CDR2 FQNNGV, per germline. DNA for the CDR3: TGTGCCAGCAGCCCCGGGACAGGGTCCTCTGGGGCCAACGTCCTGACTTTC. It yields the protein CASSPGTGSSGANVLTF.